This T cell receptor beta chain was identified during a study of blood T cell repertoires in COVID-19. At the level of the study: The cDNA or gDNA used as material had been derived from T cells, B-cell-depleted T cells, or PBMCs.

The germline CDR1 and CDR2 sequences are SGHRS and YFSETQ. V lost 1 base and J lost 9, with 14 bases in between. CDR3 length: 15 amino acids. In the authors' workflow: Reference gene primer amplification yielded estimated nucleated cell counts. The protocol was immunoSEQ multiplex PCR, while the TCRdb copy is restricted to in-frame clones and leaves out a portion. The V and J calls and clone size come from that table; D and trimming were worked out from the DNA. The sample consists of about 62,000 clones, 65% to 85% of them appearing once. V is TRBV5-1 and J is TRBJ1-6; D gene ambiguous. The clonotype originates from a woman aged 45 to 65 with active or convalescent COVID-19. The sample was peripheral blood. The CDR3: CASSLRRVDLSPLHF. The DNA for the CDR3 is TGCGCCAGCAGCTTGAGGAGGGTCGACCTTTCACCCCTCCACTTT.